Sequencing of this TCR beta chain was carried out in a study of blood T cells in healthy people across ages. A second PCR of about 7 to 12 cycles used a sample-barcoded 5' primer and a J-beta primer mix. TCRdb re-called the 5' RACE reads through MiXCR, storing one row per CDR3 protein. Among 1.5 million to 2 million distinct CDR3 sequences, 28% were seen once, and the ten largest hold more than 6%. Broader study findings: Per million T cells, the diversity of TCR beta decreased roughly linearly as age advanced.

As to this clonotype: Its antigen remains unidentified. One end of the junction fails to match germline, which may point to a read error.

Sequencing was carried out using blood. This receptor was taken from a woman aged 25 to 39 in good health.

The CDR3 spells CAISPAGLYNEQFF. The CDR3 DNA sequence: TGTGCCATCAGCCCTGCGGGACTCTACAATGAGCAGTTCTTC. The genes are TRBV7-3 and TRBJ2-1; D may be TRBD2 (6 bases). The length of the CDR3 is 14 residues. Germline V gene sequence: CDR1 SGHTA, CDR2 FQGTGA.